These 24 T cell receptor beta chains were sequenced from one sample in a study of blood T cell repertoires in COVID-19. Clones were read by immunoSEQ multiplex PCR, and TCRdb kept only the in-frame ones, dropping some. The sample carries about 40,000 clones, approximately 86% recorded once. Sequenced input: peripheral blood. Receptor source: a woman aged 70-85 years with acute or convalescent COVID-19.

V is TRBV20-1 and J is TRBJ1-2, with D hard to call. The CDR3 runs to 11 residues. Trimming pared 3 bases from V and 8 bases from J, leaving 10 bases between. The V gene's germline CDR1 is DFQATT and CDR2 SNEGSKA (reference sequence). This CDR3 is CSASVAGGYTF. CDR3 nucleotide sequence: TGCAGTGCTAGTGTGGCAGGCGGCTACACCTTC.

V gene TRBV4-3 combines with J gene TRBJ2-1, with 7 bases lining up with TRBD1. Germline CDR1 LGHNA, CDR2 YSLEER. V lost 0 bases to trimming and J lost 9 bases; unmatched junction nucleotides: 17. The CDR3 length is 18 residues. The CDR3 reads CASSQDWLGEGARTEQFF. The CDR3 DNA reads TGCGCCAGCAGCCAAGATTGGCTCGGAGAGGGGGCGCGGACTGAGCAGTTCTTC.

The DNA for the CDR3 is TGTGCCAGCAGCTCGAATCACAGGGCTTTAAAAACGTCTGGGGCCAACGTCCTGACTTTC. Translated, it gives CASSSNHRALKTSGANVLTF. This chain joins TRBV7-3 and TRBJ2-6; tentative D call: TRBD1 (6 bases). Per the germline V gene, CDR1 is SGHTA and CDR2 is FQGTGA. V lost 4 bases and J 1 base, leaving 23 bases between the germline ends. This CDR3 region has 20 residues. Together with reference TRBV7-3 and TRBJ2-6, the CDR3 gives the full variable domain: GAGVSQTPSNKVTEKGKYVELRCDPISGHTALYWYRQSLGQGPEFLIYFQGTGAADDSGLPNDRFFAVRPEGSVSTLKIQRTERGDSAVYLCASSSNHRALKTSGANVLTFGAGSRLTVL.

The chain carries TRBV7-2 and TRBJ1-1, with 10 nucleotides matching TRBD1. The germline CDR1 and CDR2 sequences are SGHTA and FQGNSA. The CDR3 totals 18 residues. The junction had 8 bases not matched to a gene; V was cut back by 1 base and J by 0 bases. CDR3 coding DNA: TGTGCCAGCAGCTTAGGGACAGTTGGGACAGGGGTGAACACTGAAGCTTTCTTT. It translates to CASSLGTVGTGVNTEAFF.

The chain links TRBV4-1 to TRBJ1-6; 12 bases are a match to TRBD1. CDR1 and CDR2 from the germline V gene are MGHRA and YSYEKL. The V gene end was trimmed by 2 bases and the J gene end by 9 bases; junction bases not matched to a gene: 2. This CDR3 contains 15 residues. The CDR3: CASSQRDRGLSPLHF. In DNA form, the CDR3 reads TGCGCCAGCAGCCAACGGGACAGGGGGCTTTCACCCCTCCACTTT.

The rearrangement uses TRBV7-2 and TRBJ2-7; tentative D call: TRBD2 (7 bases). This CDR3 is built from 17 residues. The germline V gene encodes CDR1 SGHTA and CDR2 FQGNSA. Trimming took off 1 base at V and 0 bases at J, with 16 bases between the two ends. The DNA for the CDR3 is TGTGCCAGCAGCTTAGGAGGGGGGGGCGGTAACTCCTACGAGCAGTACTTC. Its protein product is CASSLGGGGGNSYEQYF.

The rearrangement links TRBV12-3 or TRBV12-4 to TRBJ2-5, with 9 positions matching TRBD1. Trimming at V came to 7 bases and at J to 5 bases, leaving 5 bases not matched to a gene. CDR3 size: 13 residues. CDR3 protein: CASTRTGVETQYF. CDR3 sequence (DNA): TGTGCCAGCACCCGGACAGGGGTCGAGACCCAGTACTTC.

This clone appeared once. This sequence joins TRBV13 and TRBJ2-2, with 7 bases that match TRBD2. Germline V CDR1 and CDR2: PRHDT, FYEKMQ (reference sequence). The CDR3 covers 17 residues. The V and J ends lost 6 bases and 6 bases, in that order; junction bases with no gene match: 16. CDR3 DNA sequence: TGTGCCAGCAGGCCTTTTTCTGGCGGGAGCCTTCCCGGGGAGCTGTTTTTT. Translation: CASRPFSGGSLPGELFF.

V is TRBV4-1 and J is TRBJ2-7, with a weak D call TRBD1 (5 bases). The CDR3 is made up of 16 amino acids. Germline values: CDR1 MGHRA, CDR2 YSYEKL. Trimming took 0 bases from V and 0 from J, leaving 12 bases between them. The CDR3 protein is CASSQEWTLSSYEQYF. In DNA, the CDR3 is TGCGCCAGCAGCCAAGAATGGACACTTAGCTCCTACGAGCAGTACTTC.

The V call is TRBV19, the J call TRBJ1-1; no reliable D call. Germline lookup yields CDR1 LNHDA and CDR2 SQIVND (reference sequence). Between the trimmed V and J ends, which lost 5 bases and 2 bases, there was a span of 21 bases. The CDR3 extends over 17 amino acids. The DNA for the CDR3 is TGTGCCAGTAGTCCGCCGGGTCTACGGCAACGTAACACTGAAGCTTTCTTT. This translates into CASSPPGLRQRNTEAFF. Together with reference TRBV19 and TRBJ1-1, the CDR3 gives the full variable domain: DGGITQSPKYLFRKEGQNVTLSCEQNLNHDAMYWYRQDPGQGLRLIYYSQIVNDFQKGDIAEGYSVSREKKESFPLTVTSAQKNPTAFYLCASSPPGLRQRNTEAFFGQGTRLTVV.

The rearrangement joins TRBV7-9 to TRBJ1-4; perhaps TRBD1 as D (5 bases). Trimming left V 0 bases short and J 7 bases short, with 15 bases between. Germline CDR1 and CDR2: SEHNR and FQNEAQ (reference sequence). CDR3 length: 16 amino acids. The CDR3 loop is CASSLARGQGGEKLFF. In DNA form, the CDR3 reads TGTGCCAGCAGCTTAGCGCGCGGTCAGGGCGGTGAAAAACTGTTTTTT. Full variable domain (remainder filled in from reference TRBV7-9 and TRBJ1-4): DTGVSQNPRHKITKRGQNVTFRCDPISEHNRLYWYRQTLGQGPEFLTYFQNEAQLEKSRLLSDRFSAERPKGSFSTLEIQRTEQGDSAMYLCASSLARGQGGEKLFFGSGTQLSVL.

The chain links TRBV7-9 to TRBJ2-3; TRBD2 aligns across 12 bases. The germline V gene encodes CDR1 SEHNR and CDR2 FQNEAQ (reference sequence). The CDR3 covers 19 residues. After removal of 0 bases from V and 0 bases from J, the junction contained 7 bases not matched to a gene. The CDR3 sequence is CASSLASGTSGRSTDTQYF. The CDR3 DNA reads TGTGCCAGCAGCTTAGCTTCCGGGACTAGCGGGCGTAGCACAGATACGCAGTATTTT.

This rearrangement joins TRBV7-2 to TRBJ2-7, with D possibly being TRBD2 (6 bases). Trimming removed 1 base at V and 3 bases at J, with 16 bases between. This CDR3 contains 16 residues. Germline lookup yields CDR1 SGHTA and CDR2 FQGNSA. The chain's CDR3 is CASSLGVGGRRYEQYF. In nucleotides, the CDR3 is TGTGCCAGCAGCTTAGGGGTCGGAGGGAGGCGCTACGAGCAGTACTTC.

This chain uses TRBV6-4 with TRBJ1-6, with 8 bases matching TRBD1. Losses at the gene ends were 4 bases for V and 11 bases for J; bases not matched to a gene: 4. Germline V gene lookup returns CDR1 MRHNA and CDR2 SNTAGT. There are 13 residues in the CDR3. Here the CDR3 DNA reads TGTGCCAGCAGTGCCGTACAGGGGGCACCCCTCCACTTT. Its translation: CASSAVQGAPLHF.

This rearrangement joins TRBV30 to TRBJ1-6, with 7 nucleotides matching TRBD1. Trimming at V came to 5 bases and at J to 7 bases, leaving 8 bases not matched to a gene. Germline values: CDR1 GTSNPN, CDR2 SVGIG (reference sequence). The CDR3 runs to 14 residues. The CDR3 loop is CAWVGQPNNSPLHF. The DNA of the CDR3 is TGTGCCTGGGTGGGACAGCCCAACAATTCACCCCTCCACTTT. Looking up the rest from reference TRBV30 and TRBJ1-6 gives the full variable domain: SQTIHQWPATLVQPVGSPLSLECTVEGTSNPNLYWYRQAAGRGLQLLFYSVGIGQISSEVPQNLSASRPQDRQFILSSKKLLLSDSGFYLCAWVGQPNNSPLHFGNGTRLTVT.

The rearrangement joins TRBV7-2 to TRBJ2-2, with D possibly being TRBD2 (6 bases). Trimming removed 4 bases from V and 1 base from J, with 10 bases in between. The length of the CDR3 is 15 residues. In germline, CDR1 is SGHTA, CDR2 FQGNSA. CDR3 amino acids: CASSSAGGNTGELFF. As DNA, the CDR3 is TGTGCCAGCAGCTCGGCCGGGGGGAACACCGGGGAGCTGTTTTTT.

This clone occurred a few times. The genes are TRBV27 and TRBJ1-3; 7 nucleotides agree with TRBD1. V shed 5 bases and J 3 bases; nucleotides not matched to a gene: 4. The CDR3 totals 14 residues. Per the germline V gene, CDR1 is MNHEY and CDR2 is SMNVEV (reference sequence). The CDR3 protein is CASSTTGLGNTIYF. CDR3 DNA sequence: TGTGCCAGCAGTACGACAGGGCTTGGAAACACCATATATTTT.

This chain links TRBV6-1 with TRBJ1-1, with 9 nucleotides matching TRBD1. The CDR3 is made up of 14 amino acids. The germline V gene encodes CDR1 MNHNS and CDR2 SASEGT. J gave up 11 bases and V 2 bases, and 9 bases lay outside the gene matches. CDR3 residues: CASSEIYRGLVAFF. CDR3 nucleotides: TGTGCCAGCAGTGAAATCTACAGGGGGCTCGTGGCTTTCTTT.

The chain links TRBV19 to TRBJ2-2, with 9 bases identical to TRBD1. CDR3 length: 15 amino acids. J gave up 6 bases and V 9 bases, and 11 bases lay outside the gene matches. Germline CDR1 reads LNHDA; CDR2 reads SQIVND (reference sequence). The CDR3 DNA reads TGTGCCAGCCGAAAGGACAGGGGCGTATCCGGGGAGCTGTTTTTT. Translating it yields CASRKDRGVSGELFF.

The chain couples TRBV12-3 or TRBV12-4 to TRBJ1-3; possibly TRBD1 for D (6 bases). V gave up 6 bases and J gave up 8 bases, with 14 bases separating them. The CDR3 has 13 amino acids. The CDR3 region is CASRQGVGDTIYF. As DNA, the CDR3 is TGTGCCAGCAGACAGGGTGTAGGTGACACCATATATTTT.

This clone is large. CDR3 sequence: CASSLLVGGPELKNIQYF. Written as DNA, the CDR3 is TGTGCCAGCAGTTTATTGGTGGGAGGGCCCGAACTTAAAAACATTCAGTACTTC. V gene TRBV27 combines with J gene TRBJ2-4; TRBD2 matches 7 bases. After removal of 1 base from V and 4 bases from J, the junction contained 13 bases not matched to a gene. The germline V gene has CDR1 MNHEY and CDR2 SMNVEV (reference sequence). There are 18 residues in the CDR3.

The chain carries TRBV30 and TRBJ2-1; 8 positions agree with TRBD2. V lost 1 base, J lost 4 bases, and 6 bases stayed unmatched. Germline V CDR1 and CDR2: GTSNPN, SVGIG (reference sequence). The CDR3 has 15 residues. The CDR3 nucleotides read TGTGCCTGGAGTGAATTAGCGGGACCTTACAATGAGCAGTTCTTC. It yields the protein CAWSELAGPYNEQFF.

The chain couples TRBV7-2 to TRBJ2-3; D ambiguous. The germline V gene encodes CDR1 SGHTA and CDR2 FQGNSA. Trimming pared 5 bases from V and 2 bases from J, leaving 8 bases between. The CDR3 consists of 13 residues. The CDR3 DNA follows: TGTGCCAGCAGCCTGCAGGTCACAGATACGCAGTATTTT. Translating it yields CASSLQVTDTQYF.

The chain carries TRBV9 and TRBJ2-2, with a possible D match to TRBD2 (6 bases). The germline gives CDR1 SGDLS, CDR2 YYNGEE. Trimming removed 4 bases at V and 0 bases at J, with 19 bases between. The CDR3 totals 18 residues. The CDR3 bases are TGTGCCAGCAGCCTAAGGACTACAATAGGATCGAACACCGGGGAGCTGTTTTTT. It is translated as CASSLRTTIGSNTGELFF.